These 22 T cell receptor beta chains share one sample of origin, sequenced in a study of T cell responses to AZD1222 COVID-19 vaccine. The data were produced by immunoSEQ multiplex PCR, yet TCRdb's version contains in-frame clones alone and is incomplete. Among around 120,000 clones, about nine tenths were seen once, and the ten largest hold about 1.1%. The sample in question was peripheral blood, obtained on day 0 of AZD1222 vaccination. All receptors come from an adult in good health.

This clone showed up just once. The chain combines TRBV6-7 with TRBJ2-3, with 13 bases lining up with TRBD2. TRBV6-7 is an ORF; its function is uncertain. Trimming cost V 0 bases and J 2 bases; bases outside gene matches: 5. The CDR3 loop spans 18 amino acids. The CDR3 nucleotides are TGTGCCAGCAGTTACTCGGGGACTAGCGGGGAACTCACAGATACGCAGTATTTT. Its protein is CASSYSGTSGELTDTQYF.

This rearrangement joins TRBV11-2 to TRBJ2-1, with D perhaps TRBD1 or TRBD2 (6 bases each). Looked up from germline, CDR1 is SGHAT and CDR2 is FQNNGV. This CDR3 is 16 amino acids long. The V end lost 5 bases, the J end lost 4 bases, and 18 bases lay between the germline ends. CDR3 in amino acids: CASSPRSGGRYNEQFF. The CDR3 region has the DNA TGTGCCAGCAGCCCCCGAAGTGGGGGGCGGTACAATGAGCAGTTCTTC.

V usage is TRBV7-8 and J usage is TRBJ1-3; no reliable D call. The CDR3 extends over 11 amino acids. V lost 6 bases, J lost 2 bases, and 2 bases lay in between. The germline CDR1 and CDR2 sequences are SGHVS and FQNEAQ. Here the CDR3 DNA reads TGTGCCAGCAGGGCTGGAAACACCATATATTTT. Translated, it gives CASRAGNTIYF.

This rearrangement joins TRBV28 to TRBJ1-2; no firm D call. V was pared by 2 bases and J by 8 bases, with 9 bases between. CDR3 length: 12 residues. Looked up from germline, CDR1 is MDHEN and CDR2 is SYDVKM. CDR3 nucleotides: TGTGCCAGCAGTTTAATGGGGAAGGGCTACACCTTC. Residues: CASSLMGKGYTF.

This CDR3 is CASTPSSGGNEFF. CDR3 in DNA: TGTGCCAGTACCCCATCTTCCGGAGGGAACGAGTTCTTC. The V and J genes are TRBV19 and TRBJ2-1, with D possibly TRBD2 on 6 matching bases. Trimming stripped 7 bases from V and 14 bases from J, with 21 bases between. Germline CDR1 is LNHDA and CDR2 is SQIVND (reference sequence). This CDR3 region has 13 residues. Using reference TRBV19 and TRBJ2-1 for the parts outside the CDR3, the full variable domain is DGGITQSPKYLFRKEGQNVTLSCEQNLNHDAMYWYRQDPGQGLRLIYYSQIVNDFQKGDIAEGYSVSREKKESFPLTVTSAQKNPTAFYLCASTPSSGGNEFFGPGTRLTVL.

This clone has only one observation. This chain connects TRBV28 to TRBJ1-5; TRBD1 aligns across 10 bases. Germline V lookup: CDR1 MDHEN, CDR2 SYDVKM. V lost 7 bases, J lost 4 bases, and 7 bases stayed unmatched. This CDR3 has 15 residues. CDR3 coding DNA: TGTGCCAGCACCGACAGGGGGCTATCTAATCAGCCCCAGCATTTT. Translating gives CASTDRGLSNQPQHF.

The genes are TRBV6-5 and TRBJ1-3; D is undetermined. Germline CDR1 reads MNHEY; CDR2 reads SVGAGI. The length of the CDR3 is 13 residues. V was clipped by 9 bases and J by 3 bases, with 12 bases between them. The CDR3 DNA is TGTGCCAGTATAATCGCCCATGGAAACACCATATATTTT. The encoded protein is CASIIAHGNTIYF.

The chain combines TRBV2 with TRBJ2-2; no clear D gene. This CDR3 comprises 12 residues. Germline V CDR1 and CDR2: SNHLY, FYNNEI. Between the trimmed V and J ends, which lost 5 bases and 6 bases, there was a span of 7 bases. Written as DNA, the CDR3 is TGTGCCAGCAGTCTCAACCCCGGGGAGCTGTTTTTT. Its translation: CASSLNPGELFF.

The V and J genes are TRBV19 and TRBJ1-5; 8 nucleotides align to TRBD1. Trimming at V came to 0 bases and at J to 0 bases, leaving 7 bases not matched to a gene. Germline CDR1 LNHDA, CDR2 SQIVND (reference sequence). The CDR3 covers 18 residues. In nucleotides, the CDR3 is TGTGCCAGTAGTATAGACCGGACAGGGCCCGGTAGCAATCAGCCCCAGCATTTT. Its translation is CASSIDRTGPGSNQPQHF.

The V and J genes are TRBV7-9 and TRBJ2-7; D is undetermined. Germline V gene sequence: CDR1 SEHNR, CDR2 FQNEAQ (reference sequence). The CDR3 contains 14 residues. The V end lost 1 base, the J end lost 4 bases, and 11 bases lay between the germline ends. DNA for the CDR3: TGTGCCAGCAGCTTAGTAGCTACCAGTTACGAGCAGTACTTC. Its protein is CASSLVATSYEQYF.

The chain combines TRBV7-6 with TRBJ1-4; 9 bases are shared with TRBD1. The V gene end was trimmed by 1 base and the J gene end by 0 bases; junction bases not matched to a gene: 0. The CDR3 length is 16 residues. Germline CDR1 is SGHVS and CDR2 is FNYEAQ. DNA for the CDR3: TGTGCCAGCAGCTTAGGACAGGGGGCAACTAATGAAAAACTGTTTTTT. Translating it yields CASSLGQGATNEKLFF.

CDR3 sequence reads: CASSLVNWRNTGELFF. The CDR3 DNA reads as TGTGCCAGCAGCTTGGTTAATTGGCGAAACACCGGGGAGCTGTTTTTT. V usage is TRBV5-4 and J usage is TRBJ2-2; D is unclear. V was clipped by 0 bases and J by 2 bases, with 11 bases between them. Germline V gene sequence: CDR1 SGHNT, CDR2 YYREEE (reference sequence). This CDR3 has 16 residues.

The rearrangement links TRBV7-2 to TRBJ1-2, with D perhaps TRBD1 (5 bases). V gave up 1 base and J gave up 8 bases, with 8 bases separating them. Germline V gene lookup returns CDR1 SGHTA and CDR2 FQGNSA. The CDR3 extends over 12 amino acids. CDR3 DNA sequence: TGTGCCAGCAGCTTAGTGGGGGTGGGCTACACCTTC. This gives the protein CASSLVGVGYTF.

The V call is TRBV3-1 (or the pseudogene TRBV3-2), the J call TRBJ2-5; 7 nucleotides align to TRBD2. V dropped 4 bases and J dropped 4; count of bases not matched to a gene: 6. From germline, CDR1 is LGHDT and CDR2 YNNKEL (reference sequence). The CDR3 runs to 14 residues. CDR3 in amino acids: CASSPGLVPETQYF. DNA of the CDR3: TGTGCCAGCAGCCCAGGACTAGTCCCAGAGACCCAGTACTTC.

This chain links TRBV27 with TRBJ2-2, with 7 bases matching TRBD2. From germline, CDR1 is MNHEY and CDR2 SMNVEV (reference sequence). Trimming cost V 7 bases and J 2 bases; bases outside gene matches: 10. There are 16 residues in the CDR3. DNA for the CDR3: TGTGCCAGCACCGAGAGCGGGACGGCAAACACCGGGGAGCTGTTTTTT. Amino acids: CASTESGTANTGELFF.

The V and J genes are TRBV5-1 and TRBJ1-5, with D tentatively TRBD1 (5 bases). The germline V gene encodes CDR1 SGHRS and CDR2 YFSETQ. The CDR3 has 15 residues. V was shortened by 4 bases and J by 6 bases, with 17 bases between the two germline ends. The DNA of the CDR3 is TGCGCCAGCAGCCCGCACTACAGGTCGGGTCAGCCCCAGCATTTT. It translates to CASSPHYRSGQPQHF.

This sequence joins TRBV7-9 and TRBJ1-3; possibly TRBD1 for D (5 bases). V lost 1 base and J 4 bases, leaving 11 bases between the germline ends. The CDR3 length is 15 residues. CDR1 is SEHNR and CDR2 is FQNEAQ in the germline V gene (reference sequence). CDR3 residues: CASSLVGGTGNTIYF. The CDR3 region has the DNA TGTGCCAGCAGCTTAGTGGGGGGAACAGGAAACACCATATATTTT.

The chain is built from TRBV5-1 and TRBJ1-5, with 8 bases aligning to TRBD1. Trimming at V came to 2 bases and at J to 2 bases, leaving 3 bases not matched to a gene. The length of the CDR3 is 15 residues. CDR1 SGHRS and CDR2 YFSETQ come from the germline V gene. Here the CDR3 reads CASSFSGGGNQPQHF. For the CDR3, the DNA is TGCGCCAGCAGCTTTTCAGGGGGCGGCAATCAGCCCCAGCATTTT.

The V gene is TRBV12-3 or TRBV12-4, the J gene TRBJ2-1; no reliable D call. CDR3 length equals 13 residues. With 8 bases removed from V and 9 bases from J, the gap between germline ends came to 17 bases. CDR3 DNA: TGTGCCAGCCCATCATTTTTAAGACGTGAGCAGTTCTTC. It specifies CASPSFLRREQFF.

The CDR3 DNA sequence: TGTGCCAGCAGCTACATTCAAGAGACCCAGTACTTC. Translated, it gives CASSYIQETQYF. This sequence joins TRBV2 and TRBJ2-5; D not resolved. Trimming pared 6 bases from V and 2 bases from J, leaving 7 bases between. The CDR3 covers 12 residues. Germline V gives CDR1 SNHLY, CDR2 FYNNEI.

This chain uses TRBV6-4 with TRBJ1-2; 11 bases match TRBD1. CDR1 is MRHNA, CDR2 SNTAGT, per germline. The CDR3 covers 14 residues. V gave up 5 bases and J gave up 6 bases; unmatched junction bases: 5. CDR3 sequence: CASSKDRGLNGYTF. CDR3 sequence (DNA): TGTGCCAGCAGTAAGGACAGGGGGCTGAATGGCTACACCTTC.

V and J are TRBV5-6 and TRBJ1-2; 8 nucleotides match TRBD1. With 0 bases clipped from V and 8 bases from J, the junction kept 6 bases outside the gene matches. CDR3 length: 14 residues. Germline V gene data show CDR1 as SGHDT and CDR2 as YYEEEE. The CDR3, as DNA: TGTGCCAGCAGCTTGGCGCAGGGGGCCGGGGGCTACACCTTC. Amino acids: CASSLAQGAGGYTF.